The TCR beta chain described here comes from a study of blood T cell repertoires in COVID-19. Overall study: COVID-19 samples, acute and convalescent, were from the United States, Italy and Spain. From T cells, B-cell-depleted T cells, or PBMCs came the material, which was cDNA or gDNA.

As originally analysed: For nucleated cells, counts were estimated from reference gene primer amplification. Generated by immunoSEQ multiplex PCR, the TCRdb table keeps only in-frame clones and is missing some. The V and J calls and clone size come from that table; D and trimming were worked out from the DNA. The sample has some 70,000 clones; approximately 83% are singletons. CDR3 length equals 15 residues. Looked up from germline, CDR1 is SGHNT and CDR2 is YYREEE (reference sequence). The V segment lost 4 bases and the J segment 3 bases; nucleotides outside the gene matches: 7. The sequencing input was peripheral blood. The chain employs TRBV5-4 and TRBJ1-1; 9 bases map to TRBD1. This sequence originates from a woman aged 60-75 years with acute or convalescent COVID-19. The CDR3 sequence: CASSGDRAEDTEAFF. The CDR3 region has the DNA TGTGCCAGCAGCGGGGACAGGGCCGAGGACACTGAAGCTTTCTTT. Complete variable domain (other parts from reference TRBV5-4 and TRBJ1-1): ETGVTQSPTHLIKTRGQQVTLRCSSQSGHNTVSWYQQALGQGPQFIFQYYREEENGRGNFPPRFSGLQFPNYSSELNVNALELDDSALYLCASSGDRAEDTEAFFGQGTRLTVV.